These T cell receptor beta chains were read from a single sample in a study of T cell responses to AZD1222 COVID-19 vaccine. Assay used: immunoSEQ multiplex PCR; TCRdb lists only in-frame clones, some missing. The table lists 90,000 to 130,000 clones, roughly 87% of them singletons. This specimen was peripheral blood, taken on day 0 of AZD1222 vaccination. These receptor sequences come from an adult in good health. The CDR3 runs from the conserved cysteine through the conserved F or W. Each record gives: J gene, CDR3 length, D gene, V gene, CDR3 DNA, CDR3 protein. D genes are given only for firm matches.

TRBJ2-3,13,NA,TRBV4-2,TGTGCCAGCAGCCAAGTCATCCGGGATACGCAGTATTTT,CASSQVIRDTQYF
TRBJ1-1,15,TRBD1,TRBV6-2/TRBV6-3,TGTGCCAGCAGTTTCAGGACAGGAAAGAGCACTGAAGCTTTCTTT,CASSFRTGKSTEAFF
TRBJ1-5,14,NA,TRBV2,TGTGCCAGCAGGGGGACAACGAGCAATCAGCCCCAGCATTTT,CASRGTTSNQPQHF
TRBJ1-6,13,TRBD1,TRBV28,TGTGCCAGCAGTTTAGACAGGGTGGAACCCCTCCACTTT,CASSLDRVEPLHF
TRBJ1-5,15,NA,TRBV28,TGTGCCAGCAGTGAGATTATTAATGGCAATCAGCCCCAGCATTTT,CASSEIINGNQPQHF
TRBJ2-7,14,TRBD1,TRBV5-4,TGTGCCAGCAGATCGGACAGGTTTTCCTACGAGCAGTACTTC,CASRSDRFSYEQYF
TRBJ2-2,15,NA,TRBV6-5,TGTGCCAGCAGCCTCGGGACACCGAACACCGGGGAGCTGTTTTTT,CASSLGTPNTGELFF
TRBJ1-2,15,NA,TRBV5-1,TGCGCCAGCAGCTTGGCACAGGGCCTTTCGGGAGGCTACACCTTC,CASSLAQGLSGGYTF
TRBJ1-2,17,NA,TRBV19,TGTGCCAGTAGTGGGAAAGAGACAGCGCCGTTATTGAGCGGCTACACCTTC,CASSGKETAPLLSGYTF
TRBJ2-1,15,TRBD1,TRBV14,TGTGCCAGCAGCCAAGGGACAGGGGGCGGGTATGAGCAGTTCTTC,CASSQGTGGGYEQFF
TRBJ2-7,13,NA,TRBV27,TGTGCCAGCGCCAGAGGGGCGGTCTACGAGCAGTACTTC,CASARGAVYEQYF
TRBJ2-7,14,TRBD2,TRBV28,TGTGCCAGCAGTACCCCGGGACCGCGGGGGGGGCAGTACTTC,CASSTPGPRGGQYF
TRBJ1-4,13,NA,TRBV28,TGTGCCACCTTGGCTCCACAGGATGAAAAACTGTTTTTT,CATLAPQDEKLFF
TRBJ1-5,15,NA,TRBV6-5,TGTGCCAGCACCCTCAGAAGGGGCGGCAATCAGCCCCAGCATTTT,CASTLRRGGNQPQHF
TRBJ2-3,15,NA,TRBV7-2,TGTGCCAGCAGCCCCACGGGGGTCCGCACAGATACGCAGTATTTT,CASSPTGVRTDTQYF
TRBJ2-7,14,NA,TRBV7-9,TGTGCCAGCAGCTTAAACAGCTTTTCCTACGAGCAGTACTTC,CASSLNSFSYEQYF
TRBJ1-3,16,NA,TRBV19,TGTGCCACCCAACGCTCCCGGGGACCCTCTGGAAACACCATATATTTT,CATQRSRGPSGNTIYF
TRBJ1-1,13,NA,TRBV5-1,TGCGCCAGCAGCCTACAGGAGGTTACTGAAGCTTTCTTT,CASSLQEVTEAFF